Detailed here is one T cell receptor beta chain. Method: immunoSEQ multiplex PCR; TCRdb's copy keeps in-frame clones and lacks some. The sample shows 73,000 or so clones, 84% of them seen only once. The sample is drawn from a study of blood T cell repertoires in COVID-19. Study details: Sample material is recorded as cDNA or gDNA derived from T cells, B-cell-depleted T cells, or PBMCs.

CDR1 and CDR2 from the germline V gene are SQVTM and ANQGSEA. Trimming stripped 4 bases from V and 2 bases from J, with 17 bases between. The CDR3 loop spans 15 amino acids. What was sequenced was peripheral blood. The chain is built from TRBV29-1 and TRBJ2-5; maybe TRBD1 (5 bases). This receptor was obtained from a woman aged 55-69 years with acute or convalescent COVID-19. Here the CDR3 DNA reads TGCAGCGTTGTAGCAGGGCCAACCCCACAAGAGACCCAGTACTTC. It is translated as CSVVAGPTPQETQYF.